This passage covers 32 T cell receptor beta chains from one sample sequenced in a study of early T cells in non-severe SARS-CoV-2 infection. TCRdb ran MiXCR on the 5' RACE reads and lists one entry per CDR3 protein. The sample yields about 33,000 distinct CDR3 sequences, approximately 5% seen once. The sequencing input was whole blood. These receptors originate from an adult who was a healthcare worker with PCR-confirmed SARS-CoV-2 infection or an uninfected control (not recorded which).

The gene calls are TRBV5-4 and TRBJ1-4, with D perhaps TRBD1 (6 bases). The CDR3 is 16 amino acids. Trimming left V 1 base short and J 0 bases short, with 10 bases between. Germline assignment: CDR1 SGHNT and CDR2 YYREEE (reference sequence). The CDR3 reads CASSLTGSATNEKLFF. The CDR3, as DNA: TGTGCCAGCAGCTTGACAGGGAGTGCAACTAATGAAAAACTGTTTTTT.

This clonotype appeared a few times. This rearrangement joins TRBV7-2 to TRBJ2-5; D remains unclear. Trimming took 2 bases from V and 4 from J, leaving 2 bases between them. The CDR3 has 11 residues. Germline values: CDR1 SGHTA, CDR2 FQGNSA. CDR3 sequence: CASSLIETQYF. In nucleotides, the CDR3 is TGTGCCAGCAGCTTAATAGAGACCCAGTACTTC.

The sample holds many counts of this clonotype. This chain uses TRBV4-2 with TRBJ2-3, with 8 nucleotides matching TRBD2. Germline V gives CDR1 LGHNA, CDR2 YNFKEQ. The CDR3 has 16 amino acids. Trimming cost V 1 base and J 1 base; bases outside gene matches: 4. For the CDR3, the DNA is TGTGCCAGCAGCCAAGCTTACGGGGGGGGCACAGATACGCAGTATTTT. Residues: CASSQAYGGGTDTQYF.

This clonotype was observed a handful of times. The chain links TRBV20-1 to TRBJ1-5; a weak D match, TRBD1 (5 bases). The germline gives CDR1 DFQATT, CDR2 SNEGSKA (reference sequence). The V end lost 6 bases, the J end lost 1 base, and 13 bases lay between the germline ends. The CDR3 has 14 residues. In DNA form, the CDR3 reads TGCAGTGCCCGGGGACTTATGAGCAATCAGCCCCAGCATTTT. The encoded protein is CSARGLMSNQPQHF.

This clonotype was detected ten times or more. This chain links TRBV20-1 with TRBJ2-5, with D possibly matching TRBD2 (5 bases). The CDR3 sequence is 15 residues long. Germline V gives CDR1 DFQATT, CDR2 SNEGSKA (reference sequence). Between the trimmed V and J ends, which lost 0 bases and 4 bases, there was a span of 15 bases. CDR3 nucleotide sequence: TGCAGTGCTAGAGAACGGGAAACTCGCATAGAGACCCAGTACTTC. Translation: CSARERETRIETQYF.

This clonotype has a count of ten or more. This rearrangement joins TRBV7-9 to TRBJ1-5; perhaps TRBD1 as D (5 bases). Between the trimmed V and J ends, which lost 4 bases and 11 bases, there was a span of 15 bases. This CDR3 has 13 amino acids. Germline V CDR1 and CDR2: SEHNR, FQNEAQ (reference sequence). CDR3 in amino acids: CASSSTGDRAQHF. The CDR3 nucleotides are TGTGCCAGCAGCTCCACGGGGGATCGGGCCCAGCATTTT.

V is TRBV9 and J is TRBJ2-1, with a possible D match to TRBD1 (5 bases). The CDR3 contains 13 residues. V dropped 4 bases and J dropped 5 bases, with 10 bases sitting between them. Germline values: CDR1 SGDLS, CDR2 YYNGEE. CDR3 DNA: TGTGCCAGCAGCATTACAGGCAACAATGAGCAGTTCTTC. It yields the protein CASSITGNNEQFF. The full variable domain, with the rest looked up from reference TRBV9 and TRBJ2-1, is DSGVTQTPKHLITATGQRVTLRCSPRSGDLSVYWYQQSLDQGLQFLIQYYNGEERAKGNILERFSAQQFPDLHSELNLSSLELGDSALYFCASSITGNNEQFFGPGTRLTVL.

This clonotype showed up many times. CDR3 coding DNA: TGTGCCAGCAGACGCTCGGGCACCGGGGAGCTGTTTTTT. This encodes CASRRSGTGELFF. The V and J genes are TRBV28 and TRBJ2-2; D uncertain. Trimming removed 6 bases from V and 4 bases from J, with 9 bases in between. The CDR3 runs 13 residues. Germline lookup yields CDR1 MDHEN and CDR2 SYDVKM. Complete variable domain (other parts from reference TRBV28 and TRBJ2-2): DVKVTQSSRYLVKRTGEKVFLECVQDMDHENMFWYRQDPGLGLRLIYFSYDVKMKEKGDIPEGYSVSREKKERFSLILESASTNQTSMYLCASRRSGTGELFFGEGSRLTVL.

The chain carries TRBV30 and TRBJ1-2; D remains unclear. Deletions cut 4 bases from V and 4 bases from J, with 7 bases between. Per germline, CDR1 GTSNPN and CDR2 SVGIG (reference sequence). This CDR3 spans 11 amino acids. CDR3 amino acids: CAWTNSYGYTF. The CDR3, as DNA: TGTGCCTGGACTAATTCCTATGGCTACACCTTC.

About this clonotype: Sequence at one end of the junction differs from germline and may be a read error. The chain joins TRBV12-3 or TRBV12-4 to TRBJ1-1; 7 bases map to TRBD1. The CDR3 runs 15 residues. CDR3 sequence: CASSRQGSMNTEAFF. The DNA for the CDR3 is TGTGCCAGCAGCCGACAGGGATCCATGAACACTGAAGCCTTCTTT.

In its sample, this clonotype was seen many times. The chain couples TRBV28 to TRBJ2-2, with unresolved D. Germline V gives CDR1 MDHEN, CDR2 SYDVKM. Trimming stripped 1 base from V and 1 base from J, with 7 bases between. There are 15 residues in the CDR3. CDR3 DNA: TGTGCCAGCAGTTTATTTGCAGGGAACACCGGGGAGCTGTTTTTT. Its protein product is CASSLFAGNTGELFF.

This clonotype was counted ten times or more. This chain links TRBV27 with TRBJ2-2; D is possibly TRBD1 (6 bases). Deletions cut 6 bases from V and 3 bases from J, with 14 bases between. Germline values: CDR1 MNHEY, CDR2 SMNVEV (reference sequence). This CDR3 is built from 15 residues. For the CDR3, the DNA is TGTGCCAGCAGAACCGGGACAAGAGACACCGGGGAGCTGTTTTTT. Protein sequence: CASRTGTRDTGELFF.

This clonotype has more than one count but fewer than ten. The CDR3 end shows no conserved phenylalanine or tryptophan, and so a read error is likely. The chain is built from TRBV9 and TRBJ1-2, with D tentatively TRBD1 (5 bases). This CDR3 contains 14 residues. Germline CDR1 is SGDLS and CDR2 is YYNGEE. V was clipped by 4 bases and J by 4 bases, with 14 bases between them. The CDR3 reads CASSPRRGPYGYTY. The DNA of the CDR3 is TGTGCCAGCAGCCCCAGGAGGGGTCCCTATGGCTACACCTAC.

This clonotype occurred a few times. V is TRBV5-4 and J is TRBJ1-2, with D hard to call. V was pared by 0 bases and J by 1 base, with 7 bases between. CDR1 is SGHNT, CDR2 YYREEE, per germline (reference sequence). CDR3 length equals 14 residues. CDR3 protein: CASSLAHLNYGYTF. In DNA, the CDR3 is TGTGCCAGCAGCTTGGCCCATCTTAACTATGGCTACACCTTC.

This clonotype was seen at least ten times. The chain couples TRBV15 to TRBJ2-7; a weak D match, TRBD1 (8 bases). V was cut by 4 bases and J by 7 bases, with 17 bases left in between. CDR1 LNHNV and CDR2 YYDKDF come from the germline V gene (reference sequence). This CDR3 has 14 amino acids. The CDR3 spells CATSTSDRGGEQYF. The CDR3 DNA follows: TGTGCCACCAGCACCAGTGACAGGGGAGGGGAGCAGTACTTC.

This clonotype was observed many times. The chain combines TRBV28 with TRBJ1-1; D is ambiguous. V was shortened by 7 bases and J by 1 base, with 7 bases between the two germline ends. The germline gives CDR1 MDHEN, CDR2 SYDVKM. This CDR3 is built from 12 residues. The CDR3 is CASTGPNTEAFF. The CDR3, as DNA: TGTGCCAGCACGGGCCCGAACACTGAAGCTTTCTTT.

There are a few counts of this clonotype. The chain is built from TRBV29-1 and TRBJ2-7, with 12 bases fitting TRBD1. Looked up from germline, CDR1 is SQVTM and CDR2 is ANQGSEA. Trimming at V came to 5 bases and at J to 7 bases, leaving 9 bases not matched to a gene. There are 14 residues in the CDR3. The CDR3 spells CSVLGGTGGDEQYF. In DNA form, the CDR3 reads TGCAGCGTTCTAGGCGGGACAGGGGGCGATGAGCAGTACTTC.

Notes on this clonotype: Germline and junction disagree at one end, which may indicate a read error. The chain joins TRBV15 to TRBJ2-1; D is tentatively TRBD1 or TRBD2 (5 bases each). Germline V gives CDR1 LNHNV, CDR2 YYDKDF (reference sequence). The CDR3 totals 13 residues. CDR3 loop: CATSRAEGYEQLF. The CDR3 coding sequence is TGTGCCACCAGCAGGGCCGAGGGGTATGAGCAGCTCTTC.

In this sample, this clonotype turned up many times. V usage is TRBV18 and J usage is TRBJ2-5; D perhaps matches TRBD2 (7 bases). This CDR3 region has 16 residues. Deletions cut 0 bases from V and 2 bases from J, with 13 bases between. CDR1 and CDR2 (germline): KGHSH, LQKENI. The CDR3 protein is CASSPPGGGWQETQYF. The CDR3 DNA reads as TGTGCCAGCTCACCACCCGGCGGGGGCTGGCAAGAGACCCAGTACTTC.

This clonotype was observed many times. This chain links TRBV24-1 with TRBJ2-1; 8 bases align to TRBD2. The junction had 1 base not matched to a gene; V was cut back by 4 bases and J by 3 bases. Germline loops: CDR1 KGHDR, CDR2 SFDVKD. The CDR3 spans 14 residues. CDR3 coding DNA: TGTGCCACCAGTGACCGGGGGGGCTACAATGAGCAGTTCTTC. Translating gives CATSDRGGYNEQFF.

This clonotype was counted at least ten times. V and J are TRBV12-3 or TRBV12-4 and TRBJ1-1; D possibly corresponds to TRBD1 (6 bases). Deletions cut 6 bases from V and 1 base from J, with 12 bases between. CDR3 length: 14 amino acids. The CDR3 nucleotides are TGTGCCAGCAGCAACAGGGTGGGGAACACTGAAGCTTTCTTT. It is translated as CASSNRVGNTEAFF.

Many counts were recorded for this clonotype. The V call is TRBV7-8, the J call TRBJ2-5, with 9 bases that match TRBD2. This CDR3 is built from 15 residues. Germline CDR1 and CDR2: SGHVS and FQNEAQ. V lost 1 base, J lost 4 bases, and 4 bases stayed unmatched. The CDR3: CASSLGTSDIETQYF. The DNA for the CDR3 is TGTGCCAGCAGCTTAGGGACTAGCGACATAGAGACCCAGTACTTC.

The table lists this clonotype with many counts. CDR3 sequence reads: CASSYYRSSYEQYF. For the CDR3, the DNA is TGTGCCAGCAGTTACTACAGGAGCTCCTACGAGCAGTACTTC. The chain carries TRBV6-2 or TRBV6-3 and TRBJ2-7, with D maybe TRBD1 (5 bases). CDR3 length: 14 amino acids. Germline CDR1 MNHEY, CDR2 SVGEGT. Trimming cost V 1 base and J 0 bases, with 7 bases left between them.

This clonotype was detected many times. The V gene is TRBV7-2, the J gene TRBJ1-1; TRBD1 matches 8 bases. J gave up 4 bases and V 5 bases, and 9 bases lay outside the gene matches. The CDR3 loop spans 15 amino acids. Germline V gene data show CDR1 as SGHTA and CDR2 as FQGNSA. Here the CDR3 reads CASSLRQGWRTEAFF. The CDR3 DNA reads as TGTGCCAGCAGCCTTAGACAGGGGTGGCGCACTGAAGCTTTCTTT. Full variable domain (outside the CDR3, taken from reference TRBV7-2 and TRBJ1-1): GAGVSQSPSNKVTEKGKDVELRCDPISGHTALYWYRQSLGQGLEFLIYFQGNSAPDKSGLPSDRFSAERTGGSVSTLTIQRTQQEDSAVYLCASSLRQGWRTEAFFGQGTRLTVV.

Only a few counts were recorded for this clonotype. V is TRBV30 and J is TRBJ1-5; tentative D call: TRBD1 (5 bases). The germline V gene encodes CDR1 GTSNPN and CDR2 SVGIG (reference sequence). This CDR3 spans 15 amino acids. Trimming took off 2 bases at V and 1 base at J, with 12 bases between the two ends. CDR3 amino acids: CAWSPGTTSNQPQHF. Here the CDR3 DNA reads TGTGCCTGGAGTCCCGGGACTACCAGCAATCAGCCCCAGCATTTT.

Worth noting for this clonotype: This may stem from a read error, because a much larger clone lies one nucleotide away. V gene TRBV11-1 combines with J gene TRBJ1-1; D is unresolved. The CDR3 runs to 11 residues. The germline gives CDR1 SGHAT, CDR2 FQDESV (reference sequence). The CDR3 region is CASILEHEAFF. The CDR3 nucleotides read TGTGCCAGCATCTTAGAGCACGAGGCTTTCTTT.

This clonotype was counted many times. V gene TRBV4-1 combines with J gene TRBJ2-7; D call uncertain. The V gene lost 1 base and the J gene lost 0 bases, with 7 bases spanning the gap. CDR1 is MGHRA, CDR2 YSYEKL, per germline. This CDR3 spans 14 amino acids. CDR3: CASSQVAASYEQYF. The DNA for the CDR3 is TGCGCCAGCAGCCAAGTGGCAGCCTCCTACGAGCAGTACTTC.

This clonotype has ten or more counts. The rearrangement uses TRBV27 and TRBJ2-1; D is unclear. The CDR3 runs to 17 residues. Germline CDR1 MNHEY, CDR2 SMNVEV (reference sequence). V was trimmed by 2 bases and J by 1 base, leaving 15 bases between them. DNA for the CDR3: TGTGCCAGCAGTTTACAAGGTGGCGGACCTTCCTACAATGAGCAGTTCTTC. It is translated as CASSLQGGGPSYNEQFF.

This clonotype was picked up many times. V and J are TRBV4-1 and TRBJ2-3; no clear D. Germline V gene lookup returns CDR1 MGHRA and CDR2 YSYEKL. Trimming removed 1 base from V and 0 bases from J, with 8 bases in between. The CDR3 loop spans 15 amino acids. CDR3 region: CASSQAPRSTDTQYF. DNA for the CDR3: TGCGCCAGCAGCCAAGCCCCGCGGAGCACAGATACGCAGTATTTT.

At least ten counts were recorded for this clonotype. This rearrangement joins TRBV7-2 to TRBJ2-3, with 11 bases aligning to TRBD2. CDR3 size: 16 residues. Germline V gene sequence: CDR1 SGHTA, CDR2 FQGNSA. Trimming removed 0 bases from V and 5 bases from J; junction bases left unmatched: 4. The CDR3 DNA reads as TGTGCCAGCAGCTTAGCTAGGACTAGCGGGTTAGATACGCAGTATTTT. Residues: CASSLARTSGLDTQYF.

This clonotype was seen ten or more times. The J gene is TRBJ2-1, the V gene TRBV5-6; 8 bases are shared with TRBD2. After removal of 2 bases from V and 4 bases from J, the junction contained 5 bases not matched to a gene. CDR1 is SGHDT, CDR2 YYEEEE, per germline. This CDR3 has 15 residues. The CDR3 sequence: CASSLGTRAYNEQFF. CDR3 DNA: TGTGCCAGCAGCTTAGGGACTAGGGCTTACAATGAGCAGTTCTTC.

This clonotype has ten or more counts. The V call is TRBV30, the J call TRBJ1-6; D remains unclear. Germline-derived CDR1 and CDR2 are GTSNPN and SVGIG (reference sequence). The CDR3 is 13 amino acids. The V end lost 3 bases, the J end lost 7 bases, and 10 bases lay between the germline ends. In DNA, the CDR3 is TGTGCCTGGAGCCCGGAAATGAATTCACCCCTCCACTTT. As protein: CAWSPEMNSPLHF.